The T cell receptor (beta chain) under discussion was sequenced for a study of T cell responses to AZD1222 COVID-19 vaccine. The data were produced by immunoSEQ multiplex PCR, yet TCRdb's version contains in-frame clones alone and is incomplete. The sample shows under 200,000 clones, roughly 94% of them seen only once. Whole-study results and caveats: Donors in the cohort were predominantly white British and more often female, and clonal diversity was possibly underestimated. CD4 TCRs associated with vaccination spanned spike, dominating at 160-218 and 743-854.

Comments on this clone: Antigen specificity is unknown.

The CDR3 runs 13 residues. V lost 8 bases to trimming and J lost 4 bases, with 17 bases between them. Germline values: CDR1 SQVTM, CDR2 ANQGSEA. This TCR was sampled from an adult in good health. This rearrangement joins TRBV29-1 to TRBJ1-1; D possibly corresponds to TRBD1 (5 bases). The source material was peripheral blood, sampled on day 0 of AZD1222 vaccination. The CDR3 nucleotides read TGCAGCTCCTCGGGGCACCCGGGCACTGAAGCTTTCTTT. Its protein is CSSSGHPGTEAFF.